This passage covers 8 T cell receptor beta chains from one sample sequenced in a study of T cells in Graves' hyperthyroidism and ophthalmopathy. RNA transcripts yielded amplified TCR beta CDR3 regions. The TCR CDR3 was amplified in a first-round RT-PCR using the HTBI primer set. TCRdb re-called the multiplex PCR reads with MiXCR, one entry per CDR3 protein. Among 250,000 or so distinct CDR3 sequences, roughly 15% were seen once, and the ten largest hold 30%. The sequencing sample was made of blood. Receptor source: a woman aged 45-59 years with Graves' hyperthyroidism that later progressed to Graves' ophthalmopathy.

This clonotype has only a few counts. The J gene is TRBJ2-2, the V gene TRBV14; no definite D call. Trimming left V 0 bases short and J 1 base short, with 18 bases between. Germline loops: CDR1 SGHDN, CDR2 FVKESK. This CDR3 contains 19 residues. The CDR3 nucleotides are TGTGCCAGCAGCCAAGACAACTATCGTGCCGCAATGAACACCGGGGAGCTGTTTTTT. Residues: CASSQDNYRAAMNTGELFF.

This clonotype occurred many times. The chain links TRBV11-3 to TRBJ2-3; D gene ambiguous. The CDR3 consists of 14 residues. The ends were cut back, 1 base at V and 6 bases at J, with 11 bases in the middle. Germline V lookup: CDR1 SGHNT, CDR2 YENEEA. CDR3 protein: CASSLGTPLDTQYF. CDR3 bases: TGTGCCAGCAGCTTAGGGACCCCTCTGGATACGCAGTATTTT.

The rearrangement uses TRBV11-3 and TRBJ2-7; the match to TRBD1 covers 7 bases. The CDR3 extends over 13 amino acids. Trimming removed 5 bases from V and 2 bases from J; junction bases left unmatched: 3. Germline assignment: CDR1 SGHNT and CDR2 YENEEA. The CDR3 here is CASSQGTAYEQYF. In nucleotides, the CDR3 is TGTGCCAGCAGCCAAGGGACAGCCTACGAGCAGTACTTC.

This clonotype was recorded many times. The V gene is TRBV6-1, the J gene TRBJ1-2, with D perhaps TRBD1 (6 bases). The ends were cut back, 5 bases at V and 8 bases at J, with 18 bases in the middle. The CDR3 has 14 residues. CDR1 MNHNS and CDR2 SASEGT come from the germline V gene. CDR3 protein: CASSPGHQSGGYTF. The DNA of the CDR3 is TGTGCCAGCAGTCCGGGACACCAATCGGGAGGCTACACCTTC.

This clonotype has only a few counts. The chain links TRBV6-1 to TRBJ2-3, with TRBD1 as a possible D gene (6 bases). The germline gives CDR1 MNHNS, CDR2 SASEGT. CDR3 length equals 15 residues. V lost 5 bases and J 6 bases, leaving 18 bases between the germline ends. CDR3 sequence (DNA): TGTGCCAGCAGTTCGGATGACAGGTCTATGGATACGCAGTATTTT. It is translated as CASSSDDRSMDTQYF.

In this sample, this clonotype turned up many times. The chain employs TRBV11-2 and TRBJ2-1; 11 bases are a match to TRBD2. Germline V CDR1 and CDR2: SGHAT, FQNNGV. V lost 4 bases to trimming and J lost 2 bases; unmatched junction nucleotides: 1. This CDR3 has 15 residues. The CDR3, as DNA: TGTGCCAGCAGCTCACTAGCGGGAGCCTACAATGAGCAGTTCTTC. Its translation: CASSSLAGAYNEQFF.

This clonotype was counted many times. The chain recombines TRBV12-3 or TRBV12-4 with TRBJ1-2; TRBD1 aligns across 10 bases. The CDR3 has 16 residues. V was pared by 6 bases and J by 4 bases, with 11 bases of the junction left unmatched. As DNA, the CDR3 is TGTGCCAGCAGCTCGATCCGGGACAGGGGTATCTATGGCTACACCTTC. Its translation is CASSSIRDRGIYGYTF.

The chain employs TRBV5-6 and TRBJ1-5, with 7 bases fitting TRBD1. The CDR3 has 14 residues. Trimming at V came to 3 bases and at J to 7 bases, leaving 7 bases not matched to a gene. In germline, CDR1 is SGHDT, CDR2 YYEEEE. In nucleotides, the CDR3 is TGTGCCAGCAGCTCAACAGGGGAGGGACAGCCCCAGCATTTT. Translating it yields CASSSTGEGQPQHF.